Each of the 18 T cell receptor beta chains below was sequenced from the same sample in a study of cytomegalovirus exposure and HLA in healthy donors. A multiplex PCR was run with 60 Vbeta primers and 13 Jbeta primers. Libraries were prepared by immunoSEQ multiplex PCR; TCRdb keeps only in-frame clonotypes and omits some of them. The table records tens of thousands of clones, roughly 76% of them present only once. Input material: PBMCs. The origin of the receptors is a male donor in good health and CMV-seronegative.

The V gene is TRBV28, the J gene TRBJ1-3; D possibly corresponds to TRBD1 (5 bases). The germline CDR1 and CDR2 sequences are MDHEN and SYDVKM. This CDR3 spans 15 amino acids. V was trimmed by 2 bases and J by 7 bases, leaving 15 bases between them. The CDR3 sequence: CASSLPGLAENTIYF. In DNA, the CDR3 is TGTGCCAGCAGTTTACCGGGACTCGCGGAGAACACCATATATTTT.

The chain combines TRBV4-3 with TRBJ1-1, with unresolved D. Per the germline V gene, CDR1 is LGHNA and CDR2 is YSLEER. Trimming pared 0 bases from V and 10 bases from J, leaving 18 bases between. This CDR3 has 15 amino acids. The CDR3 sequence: CASSQEPEASGGAFF. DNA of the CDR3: TGCGCCAGCAGCCAAGAACCCGAGGCCTCTGGAGGAGCTTTCTTT.

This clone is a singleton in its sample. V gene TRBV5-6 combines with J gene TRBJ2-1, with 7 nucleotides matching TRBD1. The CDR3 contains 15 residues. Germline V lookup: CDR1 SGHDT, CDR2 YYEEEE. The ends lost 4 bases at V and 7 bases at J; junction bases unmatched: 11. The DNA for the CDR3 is TGTGCCAGCAGCCCAATCGGGACAGCCTCGAATGAGCAGTTCTTC. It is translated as CASSPIGTASNEQFF.

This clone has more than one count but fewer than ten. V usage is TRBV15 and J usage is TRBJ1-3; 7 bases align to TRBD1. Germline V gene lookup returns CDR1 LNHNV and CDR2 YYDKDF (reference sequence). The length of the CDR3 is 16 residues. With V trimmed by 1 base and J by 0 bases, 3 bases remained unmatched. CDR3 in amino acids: CATSRGDSGSGNTIYF. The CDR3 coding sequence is TGTGCCACCAGCAGAGGGGACAGCGGCTCTGGAAACACCATATATTTT. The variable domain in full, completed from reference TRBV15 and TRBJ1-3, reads DAMVIQNPRYQVTQFGKPVTLSCSQTLNHNVMYWYQQKSSQAPKLLFHYYDKDFNNEADTPDNFQSRRPNTSFCFLDIRSPGLGDTAMYLCATSRGDSGSGNTIYFGEGSWLTVV.

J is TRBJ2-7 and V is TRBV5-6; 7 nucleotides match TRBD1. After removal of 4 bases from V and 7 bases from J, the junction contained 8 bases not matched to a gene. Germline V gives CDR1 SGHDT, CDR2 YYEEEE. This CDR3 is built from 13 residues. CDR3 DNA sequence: TGTGCCAGCAGCGTCGGACAGGTCAAAGAGCAGTACTTC. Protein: CASSVGQVKEQYF.

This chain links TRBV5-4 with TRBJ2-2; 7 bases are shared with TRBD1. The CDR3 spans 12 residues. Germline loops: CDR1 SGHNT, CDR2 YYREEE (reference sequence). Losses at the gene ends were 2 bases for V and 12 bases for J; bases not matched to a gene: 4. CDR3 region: CASSFTTGQLFF. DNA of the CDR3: TGTGCCAGCAGCTTTACGACAGGGCAGCTGTTTTTT. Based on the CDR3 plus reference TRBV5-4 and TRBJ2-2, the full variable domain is ETGVTQSPTHLIKTRGQQVTLRCSSQSGHNTVSWYQQALGQGPQFIFQYYREEENGRGNFPPRFSGLQFPNYSSELNVNALELDDSALYLCASSFTTGQLFFGEGSRLTVL.

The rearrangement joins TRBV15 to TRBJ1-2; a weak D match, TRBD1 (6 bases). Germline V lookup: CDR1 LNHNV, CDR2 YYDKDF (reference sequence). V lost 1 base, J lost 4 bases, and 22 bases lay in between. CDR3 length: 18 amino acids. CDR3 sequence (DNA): TGTGCCACCAGCAGAGGGGACAAACGAGAGGAGGTGCGCTATGGCTACACCTTC. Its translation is CATSRGDKREEVRYGYTF.

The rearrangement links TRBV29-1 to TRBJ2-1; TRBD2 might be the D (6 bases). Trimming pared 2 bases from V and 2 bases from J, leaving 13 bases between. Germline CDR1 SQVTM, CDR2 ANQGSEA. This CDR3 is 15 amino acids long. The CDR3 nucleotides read TGCAGCGTTGAACAGTTGGGAGGACCCTACAATGAGCAGTTCTTC. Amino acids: CSVEQLGGPYNEQFF.

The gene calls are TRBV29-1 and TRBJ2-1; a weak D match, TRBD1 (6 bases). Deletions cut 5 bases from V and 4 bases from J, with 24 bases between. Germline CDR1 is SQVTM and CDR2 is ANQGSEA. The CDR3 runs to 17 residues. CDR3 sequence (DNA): TGCAGCGTTACCTATTCGGACAGAGGCCCGTTATACAATGAGCAGTTCTTC. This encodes CSVTYSDRGPLYNEQFF.

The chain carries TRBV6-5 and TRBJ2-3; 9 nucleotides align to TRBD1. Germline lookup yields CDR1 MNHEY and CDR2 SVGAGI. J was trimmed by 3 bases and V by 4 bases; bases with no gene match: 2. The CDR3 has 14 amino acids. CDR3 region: CASSWDRETDTQYF. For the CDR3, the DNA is TGTGCCAGCAGTTGGGACAGGGAAACAGATACGCAGTATTTT.

CDR3 coding DNA: TGCGCCAGCAGCCAAGATTTCTCGGGGGGGCACGGGGAGCTGTTTTTT. It specifies CASSQDFSGGHGELFF. The chain employs TRBV4-3 and TRBJ2-2, with 8 bases matching TRBD2. The CDR3 contains 16 residues. Trimming took 0 bases from V and 7 from J; bases not matched to a gene: 7. Germline lookup yields CDR1 LGHNA and CDR2 YSLEER.

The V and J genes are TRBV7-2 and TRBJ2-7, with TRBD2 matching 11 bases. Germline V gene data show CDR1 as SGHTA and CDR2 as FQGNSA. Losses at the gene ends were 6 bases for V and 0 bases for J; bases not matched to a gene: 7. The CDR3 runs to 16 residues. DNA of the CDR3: TGTGCCAGCAGACTCGGGACTAGCGGAAGCTCCTACGAGCAGTACTTC. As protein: CASRLGTSGSSYEQYF.

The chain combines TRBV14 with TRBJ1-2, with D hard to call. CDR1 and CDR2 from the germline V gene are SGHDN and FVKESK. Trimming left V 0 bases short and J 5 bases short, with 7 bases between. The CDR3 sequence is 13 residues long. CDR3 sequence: CASSQDPGYGYTF. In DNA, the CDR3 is TGTGCCAGCAGCCAAGACCCCGGGTATGGCTACACCTTC.

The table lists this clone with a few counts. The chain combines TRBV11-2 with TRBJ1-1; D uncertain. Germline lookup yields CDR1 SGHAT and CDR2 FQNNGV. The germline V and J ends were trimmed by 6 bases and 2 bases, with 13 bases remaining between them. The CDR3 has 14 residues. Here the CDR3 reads CASSPGIFNTEAFF. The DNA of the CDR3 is TGTGCCAGCAGTCCAGGAATTTTTAACACTGAAGCTTTCTTT. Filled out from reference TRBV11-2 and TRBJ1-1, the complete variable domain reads EAGVAQSPRYKIIEKRQSVAFWCNPISGHATLYWYQQILGQGPKLLIQFQNNGVVDDSQLPKDRFSAERLKGVDSTLKIQPAKLEDSAVYLCASSPGIFNTEAFFGQGTRLTVV.

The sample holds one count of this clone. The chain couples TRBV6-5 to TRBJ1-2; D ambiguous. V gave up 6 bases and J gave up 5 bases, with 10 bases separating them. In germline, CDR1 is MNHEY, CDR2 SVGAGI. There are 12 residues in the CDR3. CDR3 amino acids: CASSRRPYGYTF. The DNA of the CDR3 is TGTGCCAGCAGCCGCAGGCCGTATGGCTACACCTTC.

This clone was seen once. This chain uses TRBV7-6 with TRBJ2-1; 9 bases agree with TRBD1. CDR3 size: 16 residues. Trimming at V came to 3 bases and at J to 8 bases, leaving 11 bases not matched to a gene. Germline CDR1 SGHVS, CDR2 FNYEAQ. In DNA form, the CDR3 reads TGTGCCAGCAGCTTGCGATCGGGACAGGGTATAGATGAGCAGTTCTTC. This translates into CASSLRSGQGIDEQFF.

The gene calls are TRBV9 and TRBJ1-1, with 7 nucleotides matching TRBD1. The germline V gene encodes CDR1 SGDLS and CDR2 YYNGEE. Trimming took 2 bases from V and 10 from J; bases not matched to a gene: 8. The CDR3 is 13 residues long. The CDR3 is CASSVDDREVAFF. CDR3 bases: TGTGCCAGCAGCGTGGATGACAGGGAGGTAGCTTTCTTT.

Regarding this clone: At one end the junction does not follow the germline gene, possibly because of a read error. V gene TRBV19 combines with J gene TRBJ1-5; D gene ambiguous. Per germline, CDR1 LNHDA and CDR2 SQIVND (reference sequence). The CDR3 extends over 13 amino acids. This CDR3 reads CAGRTQVNQPQHF. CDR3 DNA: TGTGCCGGTAGGACCCAGGTCAATCAGCCCCAGCATTTT.